What follows describes a single T cell receptor (beta chain). The sample belongs to a study of blood T cell repertoires in COVID-19. Whole-study context: The United States, Italy and Spain provided the acute and convalescent COVID-19 samples. The cDNA or gDNA used as material had been derived from T cells, B-cell-depleted T cells, or PBMCs.

Germline V gene sequence: CDR1 SGHRS, CDR2 YFSETQ. The CDR3 is made up of 14 amino acids. The germline V and J ends were trimmed by 2 bases and 7 bases, with 15 bases remaining between them. In the original workflow: Reference gene primer amplification gave estimated nucleated cell counts. TCRdb's copy holds only in-frame clones and misses some; the assay was immunoSEQ multiplex PCR. V, J and clone size are those of that table, while D and trimming were read from the DNA. The table includes tens of thousands of clones, approximately 83% detected once. This receptor was taken from a woman in her sixties or seventies with active COVID-19. The sequenced material came from peripheral blood. This sequence joins TRBV5-1 and TRBJ1-2; maybe TRBD1 (5 bases). The CDR3 region is CASSFGGVNVGYTF. The CDR3 coding sequence is TGCGCCAGCAGCTTTGGAGGGGTCAATGTTGGCTACACCTTC.